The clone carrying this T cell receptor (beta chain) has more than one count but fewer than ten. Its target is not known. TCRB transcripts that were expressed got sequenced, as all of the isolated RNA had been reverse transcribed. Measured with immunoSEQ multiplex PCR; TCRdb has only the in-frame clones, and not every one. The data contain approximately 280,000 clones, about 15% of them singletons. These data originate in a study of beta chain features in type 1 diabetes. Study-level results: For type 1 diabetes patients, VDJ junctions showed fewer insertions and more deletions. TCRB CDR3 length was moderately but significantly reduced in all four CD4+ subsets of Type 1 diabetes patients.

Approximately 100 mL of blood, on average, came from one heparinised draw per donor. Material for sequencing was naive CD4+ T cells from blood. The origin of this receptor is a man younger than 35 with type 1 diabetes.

For the CDR3, the DNA is TGTGCCAGCAGCTTAGGGCTAGCGGAGGATACGCAGTATTTT. It yields the protein CASSLGLAEDTQYF. V gene TRBV7-6 combines with J gene TRBJ2-3; 7 nucleotides align to TRBD2. CDR1 and CDR2 from the germline V gene are SGHVS and FNYEAQ. V was pared by 1 base and J by 6 bases, with 4 bases of the junction left unmatched. CDR3 size: 14 residues.